The sequence of this T cell receptor (beta chain) was determined in a study of OX40 agonist ivuxolimab in advanced cancers. Study outcomes and limitations: Expanded clones were, on average, more numerous among CD8+ T cells than CD4+.

Generated by immunoSEQ multiplex PCR, the TCRdb table keeps only in-frame clones and is missing some. The sample records tens of thousands of clones, roughly 81% being singletons. CDR3 size: 15 residues. With regard to this clone: Its antigen is still unknown.

This receptor was identified in an adult with an advanced solid tumor such as melanoma, head and neck, liver or kidney cancer. This chain links TRBV21-1 with TRBJ1-2; the table's D gene call, TRBD1, was not cross checked with the DNA. TRBV21-1 is annotated as a pseudogene. Material: CD4+ or CD8+ T cells sorted from blood, obtained in a trial of the OX40 agonist ivuxolimab. CDR3 loop: CASSSPGQGFYGYTF. The DNA for the CDR3 is TGTGCCAGCAGCTCCCCGGGACAGGGGTTCTATGGCTACACCTTC.